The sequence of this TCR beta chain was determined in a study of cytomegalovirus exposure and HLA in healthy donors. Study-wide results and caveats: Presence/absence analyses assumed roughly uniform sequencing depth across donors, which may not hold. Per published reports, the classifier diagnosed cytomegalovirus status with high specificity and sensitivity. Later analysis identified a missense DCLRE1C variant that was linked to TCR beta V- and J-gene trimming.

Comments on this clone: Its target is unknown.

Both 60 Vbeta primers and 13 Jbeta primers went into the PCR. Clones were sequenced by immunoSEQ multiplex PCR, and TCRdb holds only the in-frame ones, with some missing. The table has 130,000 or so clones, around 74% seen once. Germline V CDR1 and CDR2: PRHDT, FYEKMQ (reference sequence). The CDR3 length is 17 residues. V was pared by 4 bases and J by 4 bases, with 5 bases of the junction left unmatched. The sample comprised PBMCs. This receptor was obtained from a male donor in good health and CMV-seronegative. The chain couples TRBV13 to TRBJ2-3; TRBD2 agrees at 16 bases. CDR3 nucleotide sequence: TGTGCCAGCAGCTCCCGGGGACTAGCGGGGGGGCCAGATACGCAGTATTTT. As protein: CASSSRGLAGGPDTQYF.